This T cell receptor beta chain was recovered during a study of blood T cell repertoires in COVID-19. Across the whole study: Samples representing acute and convalescent COVID-19 were sourced from the United States, Italy and Spain. PBMCs, B-cell-depleted T cells, or T cells were the source of the cDNA or gDNA that made up the material.

Authors' analysis steps: Reference gene primer amplification yielded estimated nucleated cell counts. This table comes from immunoSEQ multiplex PCR, and its TCRdb copy is limited to in-frame clones, with some not included. The DNA gave D and trimming, while V, J and clone size come from that table. The table lists roughly 260,000 clones, nearly 90% of them singletons, with 2.1% in the top ten. From germline, CDR1 is SGHKS and CDR2 YYEKEE (reference sequence). J gave up 1 base and V 5 bases, and 13 bases lay outside the gene matches. This CDR3 is 17 amino acids long. The material sequenced was peripheral blood. The sequence was obtained from a woman between 40 and 50 years old who had recovered from COVID-19. The rearrangement links TRBV5-5 to TRBJ2-7, with 9 bases matching TRBD2. CDR3 in amino acids: CASSSPGLAGASYEQYF. The CDR3, as DNA: TGTGCCAGCAGTTCCCCGGGATTAGCGGGGGCTTCCTACGAGCAGTACTTC.